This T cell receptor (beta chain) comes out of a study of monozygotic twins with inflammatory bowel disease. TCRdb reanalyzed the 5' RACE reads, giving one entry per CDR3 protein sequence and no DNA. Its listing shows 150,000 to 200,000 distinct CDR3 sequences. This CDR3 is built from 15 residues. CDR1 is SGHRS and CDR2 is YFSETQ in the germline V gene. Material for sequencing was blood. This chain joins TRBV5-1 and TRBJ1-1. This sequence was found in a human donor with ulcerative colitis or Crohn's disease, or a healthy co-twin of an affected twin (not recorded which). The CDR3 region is CASQGPLGMNTEAFF.